The clone carrying this TCR beta chain was observed once. V dropped 7 bases and J dropped 4; count of bases not matched to a gene: 5. The CDR3 has 14 residues. Germline V gene sequence: CDR1 KGHDR, CDR2 SFDVKD. Per the authors' pipeline: Reference gene primer amplification yielded estimated nucleated cell counts. The assay was immunoSEQ multiplex PCR, and TCRdb's table has in-frame clones only and misses some. For V, J and clone size, that table is used; D and trimming come from the DNA. The table includes over 150,000 clones, under 85% detected once. The sample is drawn from a study of blood T cell repertoires in COVID-19. Study summary: PBMCs, B-cell-depleted T cells, or T cells provided the cDNA or gDNA that made up the material.

The sequenced material came from peripheral blood. The chain combines TRBV24-1 with TRBJ2-2, with 7 bases that match TRBD2. This sequence was found in a man in his sixties with COVID-19, enrolled during active disease. This CDR3 is CATRAGAVTGELFF. Here the CDR3 DNA reads TGTGCCACCAGGGCGGGAGCGGTCACCGGGGAGCTGTTTTTT.